This T cell receptor beta chain was identified in a study of blood T cells in healthy people across ages. Study-level findings and limits: Diversity was higher, and naive CD4+ cells more numerous, in long-lived donors than in aged donors. In the absence of known donor CMV status, changes in expanded clonotypes were possibly confounded.

The CDR3 length is 14 residues. V was pared by 7 bases and J by 5 bases, with 10 bases of the junction left unmatched. The germline CDR1 and CDR2 sequences are SEHNR and FQNEAQ (reference sequence). Then a second PCR, running roughly 7 to 11 cycles, was carried out with a sample-barcoded 5' primer and a J-beta primer mix. TCRdb recomputed calls from the 5' RACE reads with MiXCR, one row per CDR3 protein. The sample has hundreds of thousands of distinct CDR3 sequences, roughly 44% seen once. In its sample, this clonotype was seen a few times. Its antigen is as yet unknown. Every participating donor contributed about 10 milliliters of peripheral blood through a draw.

The chain uses TRBV7-9 and TRBJ2-5; 7 bases match TRBD2. Sequenced sample: blood. This TCR derives from a man aged 55 to 70 in good health. The CDR3 DNA reads as TGTGCCAGCACACACGGGGGGTCAGGGGAGACCCAGTACTTC. As protein: CASTHGGSGETQYF.